This T cell receptor (beta chain) was recorded in a study of control samples from healthy donors and cancer patients. This clone has a single count. TCRdb's table, derived via immunoSEQ multiplex PCR, lists solely in-frame clones and lacks some. The sample has about 250,000 clones; almost 85% are singletons. CDR1 is MDHEN, CDR2 SYDVKM, per germline. CDR3 length: 15 amino acids. After removal of 2 bases from V and 1 base from J, the junction contained 1 base not matched to a gene. What was sequenced was PBMCs. The rearrangement joins TRBV28 to TRBJ2-3, with 9 bases that match TRBD2. This clonotype was sampled from a woman aged 55-70 years with lung cancer. CDR3 DNA: TGTGCCAGCAGTTTAGCGGGAGGGGGCACAGATACGCAGTATTTT. It specifies CASSLAGGGTDTQYF.